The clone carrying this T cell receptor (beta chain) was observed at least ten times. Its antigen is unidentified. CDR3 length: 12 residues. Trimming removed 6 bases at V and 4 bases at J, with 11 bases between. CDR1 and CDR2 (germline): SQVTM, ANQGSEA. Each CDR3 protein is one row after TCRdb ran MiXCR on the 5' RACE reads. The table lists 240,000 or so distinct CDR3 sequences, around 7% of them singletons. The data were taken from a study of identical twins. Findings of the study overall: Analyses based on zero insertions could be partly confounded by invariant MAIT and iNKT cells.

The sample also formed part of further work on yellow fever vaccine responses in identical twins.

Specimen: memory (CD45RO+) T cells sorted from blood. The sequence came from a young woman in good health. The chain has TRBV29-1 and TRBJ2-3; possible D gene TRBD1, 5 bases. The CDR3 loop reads CSVAGSPDTQYF. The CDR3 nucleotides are TGCAGCGTGGCAGGGTCCCCAGATACGCAGTATTTT.